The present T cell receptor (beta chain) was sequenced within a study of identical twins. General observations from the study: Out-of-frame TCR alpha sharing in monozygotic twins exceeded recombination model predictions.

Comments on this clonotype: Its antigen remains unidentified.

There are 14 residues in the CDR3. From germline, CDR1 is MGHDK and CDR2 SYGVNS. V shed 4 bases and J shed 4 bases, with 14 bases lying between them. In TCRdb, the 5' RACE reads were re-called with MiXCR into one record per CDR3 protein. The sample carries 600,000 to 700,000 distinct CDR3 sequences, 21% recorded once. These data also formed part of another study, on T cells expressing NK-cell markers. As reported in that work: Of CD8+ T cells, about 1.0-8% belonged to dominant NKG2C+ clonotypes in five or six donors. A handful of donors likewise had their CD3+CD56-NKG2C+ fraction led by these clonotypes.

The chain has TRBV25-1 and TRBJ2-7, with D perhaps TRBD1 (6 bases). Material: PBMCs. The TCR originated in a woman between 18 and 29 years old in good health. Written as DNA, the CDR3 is TGTGCCAGCAGTGGGGCAGGGGAAAGATACGAGCAGTACTTC. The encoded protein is CASSGAGERYEQYF.